This TCR beta chain was sequenced during a study of T cell repertoires in cytomegalovirus infection. Overall study: Public TCR beta signatures marked donors with CMV infection and the matching HLA.

Study findings and constraints: CMV-specific TCR beta clonotypes restricted by HLA-C dominated the ex vivo response. Adding up the frequency of public TCR beta families identified people who carried CMV plus the relevant HLA.

A single record per CDR3 protein comes from TCRdb applying MiXCR to the reads. This sample yields about 300,000 distinct CDR3 sequences, of which about a quarter are seen a single time; about 14% belongs to the top ten. Comments on this clonotype: The antigen remains undetermined.

The CDR3 has 15 residues. The trim removed 8 bases at V and 5 bases at J, leaving 11 bases unmatched. Sample: PBMCs. This chain uses TRBV5-3 with TRBJ1-1; 11 bases are shared with TRBD1. TRBV5-3 is an open reading frame, and its role is uncertain. The TCR originated in a human donor in good health (CMV status not recorded). Some clones in this sample may be carry-over from other donors' samples. CDR3 sequence (DNA): TGTGCCAGCAGCCGTCCCGGGACAGGGGGAACTGAAGCTTTCTTT. Translating gives CASSRPGTGGTEAFF.